The 29 T cell receptor beta chains below come from one sample, sequenced in a study of control samples from healthy donors and cancer patients. Data came from immunoSEQ multiplex PCR; TCRdb stores just in-frame clones and leaves some out. The data hold around 43,000 clones, with roughly 92% observed a single time. The sample taken for sequencing was blood. These receptors all come from a woman in her 50s in good health.

This chain joins TRBV6-6 and TRBJ1-2, with no clear D. In germline, CDR1 is MNHNY, CDR2 SVGAGI (reference sequence). V was cut by 6 bases and J by 10 bases, with 18 bases left in between. The CDR3 runs 13 residues. CDR3 sequence (DNA): TGTGCCAGCAGGGAGGTGGCTTCAGCATACTACACCTTC. Its protein is CASREVASAYYTF.

The J gene is TRBJ1-1, the V gene TRBV10-3; possibly TRBD1 for D (6 bases). Between the trimmed V and J ends, which lost 4 bases and 1 base, there was a span of 10 bases. CDR1 is ENHRY, CDR2 SYGVKD, per germline. This CDR3 region has 14 residues. In DNA form, the CDR3 reads TGTGCCATCAGTGTTGCAGGGGAGAACACTGAAGCTTTCTTT. This encodes CAISVAGENTEAFF.

The CDR3 nucleotides read TGTGCCAGCTCACCCGGGACCGCCGGAAACACCATATATTTT. This translates into CASSPGTAGNTIYF. The chain carries TRBV18 and TRBJ1-3; perhaps TRBD1 as D (5 bases). Per germline, CDR1 KGHSH and CDR2 LQKENI. The CDR3 runs to 14 residues. V lost 3 bases and J 4 bases, leaving 10 bases between the germline ends.

The gene calls are TRBV28 and TRBJ2-7, with TRBD1 matching over 8 bases. The CDR3 spans 15 residues. With V trimmed by 5 bases and J by 0 bases, 6 bases remained unmatched. Germline-derived CDR1 and CDR2 are MDHEN and SYDVKM. This CDR3 is CASSAITGGSYEQYF. CDR3 nucleotide sequence: TGTGCCAGCAGTGCCATTACAGGGGGCTCCTACGAGCAGTACTTC.

This chain connects TRBV28 to TRBJ2-1; 8 bases are shared with TRBD2. The CDR3 runs 16 residues. Germline trimming cut 5 bases from V and 7 bases from J; bases unmatched to any gene: 13. Germline CDR1 reads MDHEN; CDR2 reads SYDVKM. CDR3 in DNA: TGTGCCAGCAGTATGCAAATCGGGGGGGCCGGGAATGAGCAGTTCTTC. It codes for CASSMQIGGAGNEQFF.

V and J are TRBV3-1 (or the pseudogene TRBV3-2) and TRBJ2-2; 13 bases agree with TRBD2. With V trimmed by 5 bases and J by 1 base, 7 bases remained unmatched. Germline loops: CDR1 LGHDT, CDR2 YNNKEL (reference sequence). This CDR3 spans 18 amino acids. Here the CDR3 DNA reads TGTGCCAGCAGCTTCGGACTAGCGGGGGACCTGAACACCGGGGAGCTGTTTTTT. Its translation: CASSFGLAGDLNTGELFF.

V is TRBV10-2 and J is TRBJ1-6; D perhaps matches TRBD1 (5 bases). The CDR3 contains 17 residues. Germline-derived CDR1 and CDR2 are WSHSY and SAAADI. With 5 bases removed from V and 0 bases from J, the gap between germline ends came to 14 bases. CDR3: CASSPTTTASYNSPLHF. In DNA, the CDR3 is TGCGCCAGCAGTCCTACCACGACAGCCTCCTATAATTCACCCCTCCACTTT.

In the case of this clone: Germline and junction disagree at one end, which may indicate a read error. V and J are TRBV13 and TRBJ1-4; D not certain. The CDR3 length is 12 residues. Germline V gives CDR1 PRHDT, CDR2 FYEKMQ (reference sequence). CDR3: CASSLGPGKLFF. For the CDR3, the DNA is TGTGCCAGCAGCCTAGGACCCGGAAAACTGTTTTTT.

V is TRBV2 and J is TRBJ1-2, with a weak D call TRBD1 (5 bases). In germline, CDR1 is SNHLY, CDR2 FYNNEI. The CDR3 covers 12 residues. Trimming took off 9 bases at V and 4 bases at J, with 12 bases between the two ends. CDR3: CASGDGAYGYTF. CDR3 DNA sequence: TGTGCCAGTGGGGACGGGGCCTATGGCTACACCTTC.

V and J are TRBV5-1 and TRBJ2-7; tentatively, D is TRBD1 or TRBD2 (5 bases each). Trimming cost V 1 base and J 2 bases, with 10 bases left between them. The CDR3 has 14 residues. Germline CDR1 SGHRS, CDR2 YFSETQ. CDR3 in amino acids: CASSLRTGPYEQYF. The CDR3, as DNA: TGCGCCAGCAGCTTGAGAACGGGGCCCTACGAGCAGTACTTC. Complete variable domain (other parts from reference TRBV5-1 and TRBJ2-7): KAGVTQTPRYLIKTRGQQVTLSCSPISGHRSVSWYQQTPGQGLQFLFEYFSETQRNKGNFPGRFSGRQFSNSRSEMNVSTLELGDSALYLCASSLRTGPYEQYFGPGTRLTVT.

This chain uses TRBV6-1 with TRBJ2-1, with 8 bases fitting TRBD2. The CDR3 is 16 amino acids. Unmatched junction bases numbered 7, after V lost 4 bases and J lost 2 bases. Germline V gives CDR1 MNHNS, CDR2 SASEGT. The DNA of the CDR3 is TGTGCCAGCAGTGCCTTAGCGGGGCTTGCCTACAATGAGCAGTTCTTC. Its protein product is CASSALAGLAYNEQFF.

V gene TRBV28 combines with J gene TRBJ1-2; 12 nucleotides match TRBD1. The germline gives CDR1 MDHEN, CDR2 SYDVKM. The CDR3 runs to 15 residues. The V gene end was trimmed by 5 bases and the J gene end by 5 bases; junction bases not matched to a gene: 6. The CDR3 DNA follows: TGTGCCAGCAGTCGAGGGACAGGGGGCCGGTATGGCTACACCTTC. The encoded protein is CASSRGTGGRYGYTF.

This chain joins TRBV5-1 and TRBJ2-7, with no clear D. CDR1 is SGHRS, CDR2 YFSETQ, per germline. With 3 bases removed from V and 2 bases from J, the gap between germline ends came to 12 bases. This CDR3 contains 14 residues. CDR3 DNA: TGCGCCAGCAGCTCTCCCACACCGCCCTACGAGCAGTACTTC. Protein product: CASSSPTPPYEQYF.

This clone was seen once. This chain uses TRBV6-6 with TRBJ2-4; D assignment may be TRBD1 or TRBD2 (5 bases each). Trimming took 0 bases from V and 6 from J, leaving 12 bases between them. There are 15 residues in the CDR3. Per the germline V gene, CDR1 is MNHNY and CDR2 is SVGAGI (reference sequence). The CDR3 region is CASSYSAGDGNIQYF. The CDR3 DNA follows: TGTGCCAGCAGTTACTCGGCCGGGGACGGAAACATTCAGTACTTC.

This clone came up a few times. This chain links TRBV10-3 with TRBJ1-5, with a possible D match to TRBD1 (6 bases). The germline CDR1 and CDR2 sequences are ENHRY and SYGVKD. The CDR3 totals 20 residues. Trimming removed 3 bases from V and 0 bases from J, with 24 bases in between. The CDR3 sequence: CAISDTGILIGGNSNQPQHF. DNA for the CDR3: TGTGCCATCAGTGACACAGGGATCCTAATAGGGGGAAATAGCAATCAGCCCCAGCATTTT.

The chain is built from TRBV5-1 and TRBJ2-7; the D gene is possibly TRBD1 (6 bases). The germline V gene encodes CDR1 SGHRS and CDR2 YFSETQ. V was cut by 0 bases and J by 5 bases, with 9 bases left in between. The CDR3 loop spans 13 amino acids. CDR3 nucleotides: TGCGCCAGCAGCTTGGGTCCAGGGGACGAGCAGTACTTC. As protein: CASSLGPGDEQYF.

The CDR3 nucleotides read TGTGCCAGCAGCTTAGGGGCCTACAATGAGCAGTTCTTC. The encoded protein is CASSLGAYNEQFF. The chain uses TRBV7-3 and TRBJ2-1; D not certain. This CDR3 is built from 13 residues. Per germline, CDR1 SGHTA and CDR2 FQGTGA. The V and J ends lost 2 bases and 2 bases respectively, with 4 bases between them.

The chain uses TRBV9 and TRBJ2-2; 9 bases match TRBD2. The CDR3 totals 16 residues. The germline gives CDR1 SGDLS, CDR2 YYNGEE. V dropped 4 bases and J dropped 6; count of bases not matched to a gene: 10. The CDR3 DNA follows: TGTGCCAGCAGCCCCCGACTAGCGGAAGGTCCCGGGGAGCTGTTTTTT. Amino acids: CASSPRLAEGPGELFF.

In DNA form, the CDR3 reads TGTGCCAGCAGTTCAACGACAGCCAGCTCCTATAATTCACCCCTCCACTTT. It yields the protein CASSSTTASSYNSPLHF. V is TRBV28 and J is TRBJ1-6, with D possibly TRBD1 on 5 matching bases. CDR1 MDHEN and CDR2 SYDVKM come from the germline V gene. Trimming left V 4 bases short and J 0 bases short, with 13 bases between. The CDR3 contains 17 residues.

The DNA of the CDR3 is TGTGCCAGCAGCTCGCATTTCGATCAGCCCCAGCATTTT. It is translated as CASSSHFDQPQHF. The chain has TRBV7-8 and TRBJ1-5; no definite D call. The V end lost 4 bases, the J end lost 5 bases, and 9 bases lay between the germline ends. CDR3 length: 13 residues. The germline V gene encodes CDR1 SGHVS and CDR2 FQNEAQ.

The chain combines TRBV7-2 with TRBJ2-7, with a weak D call TRBD2 (5 bases). Germline values: CDR1 SGHTA, CDR2 FQGNSA. V gave up 5 bases and J gave up 7 bases, with 9 bases separating them. The CDR3 loop spans 11 amino acids. The CDR3 loop reads CASSRGREQYF. Here the CDR3 DNA reads TGTGCCAGCAGCCGCGGGCGGGAGCAGTACTTC.

The chain employs TRBV19 and TRBJ1-3; D is uncertain. Germline values: CDR1 LNHDA, CDR2 SQIVND (reference sequence). Trimming shortened V by 2 bases and J by 3 bases, and 11 bases separated the two germline ends. The CDR3 is made up of 15 amino acids. The CDR3 loop is CASSIMASLGNTIYF. CDR3 sequence (DNA): TGTGCCAGTAGTATAATGGCCTCCCTTGGAAACACCATATATTTT.

The chain combines TRBV19 with TRBJ2-5, with D perhaps TRBD2 (6 bases). V was pared by 6 bases and J by 0 bases, with 17 bases between. Germline loops: CDR1 LNHDA, CDR2 SQIVND (reference sequence). This CDR3 comprises 16 residues. The CDR3 region has the DNA TGTGCCAGTAGCCTCCTCACCTCTAGCGACCAAGAGACCCAGTACTTC. Its protein product is CASSLLTSSDQETQYF.

V gene TRBV3-1 (or the pseudogene TRBV3-2) combines with J gene TRBJ1-6; D ambiguous. The CDR3 sequence is 15 residues long. V lost 3 bases to trimming and J lost 0 bases, with 6 bases between them. Per the germline V gene, CDR1 is LGHDT and CDR2 is YNNKEL (reference sequence). CDR3 amino acids: CASSQGSSYNSPLHF. CDR3 nucleotide sequence: TGTGCCAGCAGCCAGGGTAGCTCCTATAATTCACCCCTCCACTTT.

The chain uses TRBV5-1 and TRBJ2-1; 12 bases map to TRBD1. J lost 9 bases, V lost 4 bases, and 5 bases had no gene match. The CDR3 covers 14 residues. In germline, CDR1 is SGHRS, CDR2 YFSETQ. The CDR3 region is CASSRGQGASEQFF. CDR3 in DNA: TGCGCCAGCAGCAGGGGACAGGGGGCGTCTGAGCAGTTCTTC. Complete variable domain (other parts from reference TRBV5-1 and TRBJ2-1): KAGVTQTPRYLIKTRGQQVTLSCSPISGHRSVSWYQQTPGQGLQFLFEYFSETQRNKGNFPGRFSGRQFSNSRSEMNVSTLELGDSALYLCASSRGQGASEQFFGPGTRLTVL.

This chain connects TRBV5-1 to TRBJ1-1; 7 nucleotides align to TRBD1. V lost 0 bases, J lost 1 base, and 3 bases stayed unmatched. The CDR3 is 15 amino acids. Germline V gene data show CDR1 as SGHRS and CDR2 as YFSETQ. CDR3 sequence: CASSLVGGRNTEAFF. CDR3 DNA sequence: TGCGCCAGCAGCTTGGTAGGGGGCCGGAACACTGAAGCTTTCTTT.

The sample holds one count of this clone. The V call is TRBV3-1 (or the pseudogene TRBV3-2), the J call TRBJ2-7; no firm D call. CDR3 length: 16 amino acids. CDR1 is LGHDT, CDR2 YNNKEL, per germline (reference sequence). V lost 5 bases, J lost 0 bases, and 17 bases lay in between. The CDR3 sequence: CASSERERPSSYEQYF. CDR3 coding DNA: TGTGCCAGCAGCGAAAGGGAAAGGCCGAGCTCCTACGAGCAGTACTTC.

The chain employs TRBV5-4 and TRBJ2-1; 7 bases line up with TRBD1. J lost 5 bases, V lost 0 bases, and 8 bases had no gene match. The CDR3 has 16 residues. Germline values: CDR1 SGHNT, CDR2 YYREEE (reference sequence). The chain's CDR3 is CASSLDAGGVDNEQFF. CDR3 sequence (DNA): TGTGCCAGCAGCTTGGACGCAGGGGGAGTCGACAATGAGCAGTTCTTC.

The V gene is TRBV28, the J gene TRBJ2-7; D remains ambiguous. V was trimmed by 4 bases and J by 3 bases, leaving 10 bases between them. Germline assignment: CDR1 MDHEN and CDR2 SYDVKM. The CDR3 consists of 13 residues. The CDR3 DNA follows: TGTGCCAGCAGTTCCCATCCCGGCTACGAGCAGTACTTC. Translation gives CASSSHPGYEQYF.